Listed here are 20 T cell receptor beta chains from one sample, sequenced in a study of cytomegalovirus exposure and HLA in healthy donors. Amplification used 60 Vbeta primers and 13 Jbeta primers. Some clones are missing from TCRdb's copy, which holds only in-frame ones; the method was immunoSEQ multiplex PCR. The sample yields roughly 230,000 clones, 85% to 95% seen once. Sequencing was carried out using PBMCs. The receptors here all came from a girl aged 2 to 10 in good health and CMV-seronegative.

This clone was found once. The gene calls are TRBV11-2 and TRBJ2-7; 7 bases line up with TRBD2. Germline CDR1 reads SGHAT; CDR2 reads FQNNGV. V lost 0 bases, J lost 3 bases, and 5 bases stayed unmatched. This CDR3 region has 15 residues. This CDR3 reads CASSLDSGLFYEQYF. The CDR3 nucleotides read TGTGCCAGCAGCTTAGATAGCGGGCTCTTCTACGAGCAGTACTTC.

The chain uses TRBV5-1 and TRBJ2-7, with D tentatively TRBD1 (5 bases). Germline CDR1 SGHRS, CDR2 YFSETQ. This CDR3 spans 15 amino acids. With 0 bases removed from V and 3 bases from J, the gap between germline ends came to 13 bases. This chain's CDR3 is CASSLEAGILYEQYF. DNA for the CDR3: TGCGCCAGCAGCTTGGAGGCAGGGATCCTCTACGAGCAGTACTTC. Complete variable domain (other parts from reference TRBV5-1 and TRBJ2-7): KAGVTQTPRYLIKTRGQQVTLSCSPISGHRSVSWYQQTPGQGLQFLFEYFSETQRNKGNFPGRFSGRQFSNSRSEMNVSTLELGDSALYLCASSLEAGILYEQYFGPGTRLTVT.

V gene TRBV30 combines with J gene TRBJ2-7; D unclear. CDR3 length: 15 residues. The V gene lost 0 bases and the J gene lost 2 bases, with 14 bases spanning the gap. The germline gives CDR1 GTSNPN, CDR2 SVGIG (reference sequence). The CDR3 DNA follows: TGTGCCTGGAGTGTACCTCCTGGGCAGACCTACGAGCAGTACTTC. It specifies CAWSVPPGQTYEQYF.

This rearrangement joins TRBV6-5 to TRBJ1-6; tentatively, D is TRBD1 (6 bases). The CDR3 extends over 13 amino acids. Trimming shortened V by 4 bases and J by 9 bases, and 10 bases separated the two germline ends. CDR1 is MNHEY, CDR2 SVGAGI, per germline. The CDR3 loop is CASSFLQGSPLHF. In DNA form, the CDR3 reads TGTGCCAGCAGTTTCCTACAGGGTTCACCCCTCCACTTT.

The rearrangement links TRBV6-5 to TRBJ1-5, with D possibly matching TRBD1 (5 bases). The CDR3 has 14 residues. The V gene's germline CDR1 is MNHEY and CDR2 SVGAGI. V lost 6 bases, J lost 2 bases, and 11 bases lay in between. CDR3 loop: CASRRQNGNQPQHF. The CDR3 DNA follows: TGTGCCAGCAGACGACAGAACGGCAATCAGCCCCAGCATTTT.

The chain employs TRBV7-9 and TRBJ1-2, with TRBD1 matching 7 bases. V was pared by 1 base and J by 4 bases, with 9 bases of the junction left unmatched. In germline, CDR1 is SEHNR, CDR2 FQNEAQ (reference sequence). CDR3 length: 16 amino acids. CDR3 in amino acids: CASSLGAEGGSYGYTF. Here the CDR3 DNA reads TGTGCCAGCAGCTTAGGTGCAGAAGGGGGCAGCTATGGCTACACCTTC.

V is TRBV10-3 and J is TRBJ2-5, with 7 nucleotides matching TRBD2. V was pared by 8 bases and J by 0 bases, with 3 bases of the junction left unmatched. Germline V gene lookup returns CDR1 ENHRY and CDR2 SYGVKD. The length of the CDR3 is 13 residues. The CDR3 here is CAIGTSDQETQYF. CDR3 bases: TGTGCCATCGGTACTAGCGACCAAGAGACCCAGTACTTC.

The chain employs TRBV21-1 and TRBJ2-1; the D call TRBD1 from the table was never checked on the DNA. TRBV21-1 is designated a pseudogene. This CDR3 is 18 amino acids long. CDR3 in DNA: TGTGCCAGCAGCAAACCGCGGACCCGGGACAGGCAACTGAATGAGCAGTTCTTC. This gives the protein CASSKPRTRDRQLNEQFF.

V usage is TRBV6-1 and J usage is TRBJ2-1; 9 bases match TRBD2. The CDR3 runs to 18 residues. V lost 2 bases and J lost 6; bases outside the gene matches: 14. Per germline, CDR1 MNHNS and CDR2 SASEGT. The CDR3: CASSERLGGGGWGNEQFF. The CDR3 DNA is TGTGCCAGCAGTGAACGGTTGGGCGGGGGGGGGTGGGGCAATGAGCAGTTCTTC.

The rearrangement uses TRBV2 and TRBJ2-1; 10 bases agree with TRBD1. Germline assignment: CDR1 SNHLY and CDR2 FYNNEI. V gave up 5 bases and J gave up 8 bases; unmatched junction bases: 6. The CDR3 loop spans 14 amino acids. The DNA of the CDR3 is TGTGCCAGCAGTATGGACAGGGGGGCCCATGAGCAGTTCTTC. This gives the protein CASSMDRGAHEQFF.

To note about this clone: The sample contains more than one DNA sequence encoding this CDR3. The chain recombines TRBV19 with TRBJ2-5; 7 bases match TRBD2. CDR3 length: 14 residues. Losses at the gene ends were 1 base for V and 2 bases for J; bases not matched to a gene: 1. The germline CDR1 and CDR2 sequences are LNHDA and SQIVND (reference sequence). The CDR3 sequence is CASSIVGGQETQYF. As DNA, the CDR3 is TGTGCCAGTAGTATAGTCGGGGGGCAAGAGACCCAGTACTTC.

This clone has just one count. The chain employs TRBV27 and TRBJ1-1; a weak D match, TRBD1 (6 bases). With 5 bases removed from V and 1 base from J, the gap between germline ends came to 14 bases. Germline CDR1 is MNHEY and CDR2 is SMNVEV (reference sequence). The CDR3 spans 15 residues. The CDR3 loop reads CASSPVGARNTEAFF. In nucleotides, the CDR3 is TGTGCCAGCAGTCCCGTGGGGGCGCGGAACACTGAAGCTTTCTTT.

The rearrangement links TRBV4-1 to TRBJ1-3; possibly TRBD1 for D (6 bases). This CDR3 has 15 amino acids. Germline V gene data show CDR1 as MGHRA and CDR2 as YSYEKL. V lost 0 bases and J 4 bases, leaving 10 bases between the germline ends. The CDR3, as DNA: TGCGCCAGCAGCCAAGAGGGGGGGCGCGGAAACACCATATATTTT. Translating it yields CASSQEGGRGNTIYF.

There are a few counts of this clone. The chain carries TRBV5-1 and TRBJ2-7; D unresolved. The CDR3 runs to 14 residues. The V end was cut by 4 bases, the J end by 2 bases, with 13 bases between. The germline V gene has CDR1 SGHRS and CDR2 YFSETQ. The CDR3 loop reads CASSGGIQAYEQYF. The CDR3 DNA sequence: TGCGCCAGCAGCGGCGGAATACAAGCCTACGAGCAGTACTTC.

The DNA of the CDR3 is TGTGCCAGCAGCTTGGGGCCCAACAATGAGCAGTTCTTC. Protein product: CASSLGPNNEQFF. The chain has TRBV5-6 and TRBJ2-1; D gene ambiguous. CDR1 is SGHDT and CDR2 is YYEEEE in the germline V gene. V gave up 0 bases and J gave up 5 bases, with 6 bases separating them. CDR3 size: 13 residues.

This clone showed up just once. This chain joins TRBV19 and TRBJ2-3; possible D gene TRBD2, 5 bases. Germline V gene lookup returns CDR1 LNHDA and CDR2 SQIVND (reference sequence). Trimming removed 3 bases from V and 9 bases from J, with 7 bases in between. There are 11 residues in the CDR3. The CDR3 region is CASSIDYTQYF. CDR3 bases: TGTGCCAGTAGTATTGACTACACGCAGTATTTT.

The CDR3 region is CASSFGTGLGYTF. Written as DNA, the CDR3 is TGCGCCAGCAGCTTTGGGACAGGGTTGGGCTACACCTTC. This chain joins TRBV5-1 and TRBJ1-2; 9 nucleotides line up with TRBD1. CDR1 and CDR2 (germline): SGHRS, YFSETQ. This CDR3 has 13 amino acids. V lost 2 bases and J lost 8; bases outside the gene matches: 4.

The chain links TRBV6-5 to TRBJ2-2, with 12 bases matching TRBD2. V gave up 4 bases and J gave up 6 bases; unmatched junction bases: 6. This CDR3 has 16 amino acids. CDR1 and CDR2 from the germline V gene are MNHEY and SVGAGI. The CDR3 spells CASSLRLAGASGELFF. The CDR3, as DNA: TGTGCCAGCAGTTTGAGACTAGCGGGAGCTTCCGGGGAGCTGTTTTTT.

This chain connects TRBV2 to TRBJ2-3; 10 bases align to TRBD2. This CDR3 has 19 residues. The junction had 13 bases not matched to a gene; V was cut back by 4 bases and J by 0 bases. Germline CDR1 SNHLY, CDR2 FYNNEI. In DNA form, the CDR3 reads TGTGCCAGCAGTGGGGCAGGCGAGGGACTAGCGAACAGCACAGATACGCAGTATTTT. This translates into CASSGAGEGLANSTDTQYF.

The gene calls are TRBV10-2 and TRBJ1-5; 7 bases line up with TRBD1. This CDR3 spans 16 amino acids. The V and J ends lost 3 bases and 9 bases, in that order; junction bases with no gene match: 14. Germline V gene sequence: CDR1 WSHSY, CDR2 SAAADI. The CDR3 is CASSDGGAGGFLPQHF. CDR3 in DNA: TGCGCCAGCAGTGACGGTGGGGCAGGGGGTTTTTTGCCCCAGCATTTT.